Below are 12 T cell receptor beta chains sequenced from a single sample in a study of OX40 agonist ivuxolimab in advanced cancers. Data came from immunoSEQ multiplex PCR; TCRdb stores just in-frame clones and leaves some out. Here the sample spans tens of thousands of clones, about 90% being singletons. The input for sequencing was CD4+ or CD8+ T cells sorted from blood, taken in a trial of the OX40 agonist ivuxolimab. The receptor set was obtained from an adult with an advanced solid tumor such as melanoma, head and neck, liver or kidney cancer.

This clone was counted between two and nine times. CDR3 protein: CAISEDNLAGEETQYF. The CDR3 DNA reads TGTGCCATCAGTGAGGATAATCTAGCGGGAGAGGAGACCCAGTACTTC. The V and J genes are TRBV10-3 and TRBJ2-5, with TRBD2 identical over 10 bases. CDR3 length: 16 amino acids. The V and J ends lost 2 bases and 5 bases, in that order; junction bases with no gene match: 8. Germline CDR1 and CDR2: ENHRY and SYGVKD.

This clone was seen a single time. The chain recombines TRBV11-1 with TRBJ2-7; tentatively, D is TRBD2 (5 bases). This CDR3 is 15 amino acids long. Per germline, CDR1 SGHAT and CDR2 FQDESV (reference sequence). Trimming removed 0 bases from V and 5 bases from J, with 14 bases in between. The CDR3 bases are TGTGCCAGCAGCTTAGCCCGAGGAGGCGCGGACGAGCAGTACTTC. The encoded protein is CASSLARGGADEQYF.

The count of this clone is one. The chain employs TRBV2 and TRBJ2-7; D is undetermined. The germline V and J ends were trimmed by 1 base and 5 bases, with 12 bases remaining between them. The germline V gene encodes CDR1 SNHLY and CDR2 FYNNEI. This CDR3 has 14 residues. Here the CDR3 reads CASSEGGLGHEQYF. As DNA, the CDR3 is TGTGCCAGCAGTGAAGGGGGTTTGGGCCACGAGCAGTACTTC. Full variable domain (remainder filled in from reference TRBV2 and TRBJ2-7): EPEVTQTPSHQVTQMGQEVILRCVPISNHLYFYWYRQILGQKVEFLVSFYNNEISEKSEIFDDQFSVERPDGSNFTLKIRSTKLEDSAMYFCASSEGGLGHEQYFGPGTRLTVT.

This chain uses TRBV11-3 with TRBJ2-1; possible D gene TRBD2, 7 bases. CDR3 length equals 17 residues. Trimming removed 5 bases at V and 3 bases at J, with 20 bases between. Germline CDR1 and CDR2: SGHNT and YENEEA. CDR3 nucleotides: TGTGCCAGCAGCCCCAGTTTAGGGGGGGGCCTCTACAATGAGCAGTTCTTC. Its translation: CASSPSLGGGLYNEQFF.

CDR3 DNA: TGTGCCACCAGCAGAGATCAGACGCGGTTTGAGCAGTTCTTC. Translation: CATSRDQTRFEQFF. This sequence joins TRBV15 and TRBJ2-1; the D is unclear. Germline V gene data show CDR1 as LNHNV and CDR2 as YYDKDF (reference sequence). Trimming cost V 0 bases and J 9 bases, with 12 bases left between them. This CDR3 contains 14 residues.

V is TRBV27 and J is TRBJ2-3, with D unclear. Per germline, CDR1 MNHEY and CDR2 SMNVEV (reference sequence). V was pared by 3 bases and J by 0 bases, with 13 bases between. CDR3 length equals 16 residues. This chain's CDR3 is CASSFSPVSSTDTQYF. CDR3 nucleotides: TGTGCCAGCAGTTTTAGCCCAGTTTCTAGCACAGATACGCAGTATTTT.

V gene TRBV11-1 combines with J gene TRBJ2-5, with D possibly matching TRBD1 (6 bases). Trimming took off 4 bases at V and 5 bases at J, with 17 bases between the two ends. The CDR3 consists of 15 residues. Germline CDR1 and CDR2: SGHAT and FQDESV (reference sequence). This CDR3 is CASSWSRGIGETQYF. CDR3 sequence (DNA): TGTGCCAGCAGCTGGTCGAGGGGGATAGGGGAGACCCAGTACTTC.

J is TRBJ1-5 and V is TRBV6-6, with TRBD1 identical over 9 bases. CDR1 and CDR2 from the germline V gene are MNHNY and SVGAGI (reference sequence). The trim removed 4 bases at V and 6 bases at J, leaving 7 bases unmatched. The CDR3 has 15 residues. The CDR3 loop is CASSSPTGGGQPQHF. As DNA, the CDR3 is TGTGCCAGCAGTTCCCCGACAGGGGGAGGTCAGCCCCAGCATTTT.

The genes are TRBV7-9 and TRBJ2-2; no definite D call. The CDR3 length is 12 residues. Germline-derived CDR1 and CDR2 are SEHNR and FQNEAQ (reference sequence). V was clipped by 4 bases and J by 6 bases, with 6 bases between them. The CDR3 here is CASSSHSGELFF. CDR3 in DNA: TGTGCCAGCAGCTCTCACTCCGGGGAGCTGTTTTTT.

This rearrangement joins TRBV28 to TRBJ1-5, with D uncertain. Trimming took off 2 bases at V and 11 bases at J, with 13 bases between the two ends. CDR1 and CDR2 (germline): MDHEN, SYDVKM. This CDR3 has 13 amino acids. The DNA for the CDR3 is TGTGCCAGCAGTTTAAGTATCAATGGGGCCCAGCATTTT. This encodes CASSLSINGAQHF.

The rearrangement links TRBV30 to TRBJ2-5; possibly TRBD2 for D (6 bases). The V end lost 0 bases, the J end lost 4 bases, and 15 bases lay between the germline ends. The germline V gene has CDR1 GTSNPN and CDR2 SVGIG (reference sequence). The CDR3 is 15 residues long. Here the CDR3 DNA reads TGTGCCTGGAGTGTGACCCTGGGAGGTAGAGAGACCCAGTACTTC. As protein: CAWSVTLGGRETQYF.

The chain links TRBV7-9 to TRBJ2-7; 9 bases align to TRBD2. This CDR3 has 14 amino acids. After removal of 3 bases from V and 5 bases from J, the junction contained 5 bases not matched to a gene. Germline values: CDR1 SEHNR, CDR2 FQNEAQ (reference sequence). The CDR3 is CASSFSGSSDEQYF. Written as DNA, the CDR3 is TGTGCCAGCAGCTTTAGCGGGAGTTCGGACGAGCAGTACTTC.